The 28 T cell receptor beta chains presented below share a single source sample, sequenced in a study of T cell responses to AZD1222 COVID-19 vaccine. The method was immunoSEQ multiplex PCR; TCRdb's version includes in-frame clones alone and lacks a portion of them. The table records about 130,000 clones, approximately 90% of them present only once. Sample: peripheral blood, taken on day 0 of AZD1222 vaccination. The source is an adult in good health.

V usage is TRBV6-1 and J usage is TRBJ1-1, with D perhaps TRBD1 (5 bases). The CDR3 has 14 amino acids. The V and J ends lost 2 bases and 5 bases respectively, with 12 bases between them. The germline V gene encodes CDR1 MNHNS and CDR2 SASEGT. CDR3 DNA sequence: TGTGCCAGCAGTGAACCGGGGACGAGTACTGAAGCTTTCTTT. Protein product: CASSEPGTSTEAFF.

The rearrangement links TRBV2 to TRBJ1-1; 9 bases align to TRBD1. V was clipped by 4 bases and J by 4 bases; unmatched bases: 7. CDR1 is SNHLY and CDR2 is FYNNEI in the germline V gene. The CDR3 loop spans 15 amino acids. The chain's CDR3 is CASSVGQGSITEAFF. CDR3 DNA sequence: TGTGCCAGCAGTGTAGGACAGGGGAGTATCACTGAAGCTTTCTTT.

In its sample, this clone was seen once. The chain links TRBV5-1 to TRBJ1-1; D call uncertain. Trimming shortened V by 4 bases and J by 1 base, and 17 bases separated the two germline ends. Germline-derived CDR1 and CDR2 are SGHRS and YFSETQ. The CDR3 is 16 amino acids. For the CDR3, the DNA is TGCGCCAGCAGCCCTACCAACGGAGCTGCGAACACTGAAGCTTTCTTT. The encoded protein is CASSPTNGAANTEAFF.

Written as DNA, the CDR3 is TGTGCCAGCAGCTTGGCAGGGGGAAACACCGGGGAGCTGTTTTTT. Its translation is CASSLAGGNTGELFF. The gene calls are TRBV5-6 and TRBJ2-2; 7 bases agree with TRBD1. The V and J ends lost 0 bases and 2 bases, in that order; junction bases with no gene match: 1. The germline CDR1 and CDR2 sequences are SGHDT and YYEEEE. The CDR3 runs to 15 residues. Complete variable domain (other parts from reference TRBV5-6 and TRBJ2-2): DAGVTQSPTHLIKTRGQQVTLRCSPKSGHDTVSWYQQALGQGPQFIFQYYEEEERQRGNFPDRFSGHQFPNYSSELNVNALLLGDSALYLCASSLAGGNTGELFFGEGSRLTVL.

V gene TRBV5-6 combines with J gene TRBJ2-3, with TRBD1 matching over 9 bases. The CDR3 sequence is 16 residues long. The germline V gene encodes CDR1 SGHDT and CDR2 YYEEEE. The J segment lost 5 bases and the V segment lost 0 bases, leaving 7 bases of the junction unmatched. The chain's CDR3 is CASSLAGQGLGDTQYF. The CDR3 nucleotides are TGTGCCAGCAGCTTGGCAGGACAGGGGTTGGGAGATACGCAGTATTTT.

This chain connects TRBV10-3 to TRBJ2-7; 7 bases match TRBD1. The germline V gene has CDR1 ENHRY and CDR2 SYGVKD. Losses at the gene ends were 6 bases for V and 0 bases for J; bases not matched to a gene: 5. The CDR3 is made up of 14 amino acids. The CDR3 bases are TGTGCCATCAGGAAGGGGACAGACTCCTACGAGCAGTACTTC. The encoded protein is CAIRKGTDSYEQYF.

The rearrangement joins TRBV7-3 to TRBJ1-2; the D gene is possibly TRBD1 (5 bases). The CDR3 is made up of 15 amino acids. V lost 3 bases and J lost 4, with 15 bases in between. Germline V gene data show CDR1 as SGHTA and CDR2 as FQGTGA. Here the CDR3 reads CASSLGPQGVYGYTF. As DNA, the CDR3 is TGTGCCAGCAGCTTGGGCCCCCAGGGAGTCTATGGCTACACCTTC.

J is TRBJ1-1 and V is TRBV7-9, with 8 nucleotides matching TRBD1. The CDR3 sequence is 14 residues long. Germline V gene data show CDR1 as SEHNR and CDR2 as FQNEAQ (reference sequence). After removal of 0 bases from V and 6 bases from J, the junction contained 3 bases not matched to a gene. This CDR3 is CASSLAPDRAEAFF. The CDR3 nucleotides read TGTGCCAGCAGCTTAGCTCCGGACAGGGCTGAAGCTTTCTTT.

The CDR3 here is CSASLSGNYGYTF. CDR3 nucleotides: TGCAGTGCTAGTTTATCCGGGAACTATGGCTACACCTTC. The chain couples TRBV20-1 to TRBJ1-2; D gene unclear. CDR3 length: 13 amino acids. The V gene lost 3 bases and the J gene lost 2 bases, with 10 bases spanning the gap. Germline V gives CDR1 DFQATT, CDR2 SNEGSKA (reference sequence).

The chain is built from TRBV28 and TRBJ1-4; D remains ambiguous. Germline V gene sequence: CDR1 MDHEN, CDR2 SYDVKM. The CDR3 loop spans 15 amino acids. The V and J ends lost 1 base and 8 bases respectively, with 14 bases between them. The DNA for the CDR3 is TGTGCCAGCAGTTTATCTTCAACCGGGAGGGAAAAACTGTTTTTT. Protein product: CASSLSSTGREKLFF.

The chain employs TRBV7-2 and TRBJ1-5; tentative D call: TRBD1 (6 bases). Germline V gene data show CDR1 as SGHTA and CDR2 as FQGNSA. V lost 2 bases, J lost 5 bases, and 10 bases lay in between. The CDR3 extends over 14 amino acids. The CDR3 loop is CASSLRGKDQPQHF. The CDR3 DNA is TGTGCCAGCAGCTTAAGGGGGAAAGATCAGCCCCAGCATTTT.

The V gene is TRBV4-2, the J gene TRBJ1-3, with D possibly TRBD1 on 5 matching bases. Trimming left V 0 bases short and J 4 bases short, with 10 bases between. This CDR3 spans 15 amino acids. CDR1 is LGHNA, CDR2 YNFKEQ, per germline. DNA for the CDR3: TGTGCCAGCAGCCAAGACAGGGCGGGGGGAAACACCATATATTTT. Encoded protein: CASSQDRAGGNTIYF.

The chain couples TRBV9 to TRBJ2-2; the D is unclear. Germline V lookup: CDR1 SGDLS, CDR2 YYNGEE. The CDR3 covers 16 residues. The V end lost 1 base, the J end lost 0 bases, and 10 bases lay between the germline ends. The CDR3: CASSVLGPPNTGELFF. The CDR3 DNA reads as TGTGCCAGCAGCGTATTAGGACCTCCGAACACCGGGGAGCTGTTTTTT.

This clone was counted a single time. The chain is built from TRBV19 and TRBJ1-1; D unresolved. Germline V gene data show CDR1 as LNHDA and CDR2 as SQIVND (reference sequence). The CDR3 covers 13 residues. Trimming left V 10 bases short and J 4 bases short, with 16 bases between. This CDR3 is CATSTQMPTEAFF. Here the CDR3 DNA reads TGTGCCACCTCGACACAGATGCCCACTGAAGCTTTCTTT.

The chain is built from TRBV4-3 and TRBJ2-7, with 10 bases lining up with TRBD2. The V gene's germline CDR1 is LGHNA and CDR2 YSLEER. The CDR3 has 16 amino acids. The J segment lost 5 bases and the V segment lost 2 bases, leaving 9 bases of the junction unmatched. CDR3 in amino acids: CASSQRSSGGPNEQYF. The CDR3 DNA reads TGCGCCAGCAGCCAACGGAGTAGCGGGGGGCCCAACGAGCAGTACTTC.

The rearrangement uses TRBV30 and TRBJ1-6; D not resolved. Germline V gene sequence: CDR1 GTSNPN, CDR2 SVGIG (reference sequence). The CDR3 spans 12 residues. Trimming cost V 1 base and J 8 bases, with 6 bases left between them. CDR3 coding DNA: TGTGCCTGGAGTGATTCGGATTCACCCCTCCACTTT. It yields the protein CAWSDSDSPLHF.

The chain is built from TRBV9 and TRBJ2-1, with D unclear. The ends were cut back, 3 bases at V and 4 bases at J, with 14 bases in the middle. The CDR3 contains 15 residues. The germline V gene has CDR1 SGDLS and CDR2 YYNGEE. The CDR3 nucleotides are TGTGCCAGCAGCGCCAACGACCGACAATACAATGAGCAGTTCTTC. Translated, it gives CASSANDRQYNEQFF.

The chain has TRBV5-5 and TRBJ2-7; 7 bases fit TRBD1. CDR3 length equals 16 residues. Germline V lookup: CDR1 SGHKS, CDR2 YYEKEE (reference sequence). Trimming removed 5 bases from V and 0 bases from J; junction bases left unmatched: 11. CDR3 region: CASRPTGTVISYEQYF. As DNA, the CDR3 is TGTGCCAGCAGACCCACAGGGACAGTGATCTCCTACGAGCAGTACTTC.

The chain uses TRBV9 and TRBJ2-7; either TRBD1 or TRBD2 may fit D (5 bases each). Germline V lookup: CDR1 SGDLS, CDR2 YYNGEE. This CDR3 spans 15 amino acids. V was pared by 0 bases and J by 0 bases, with 10 bases between. CDR3 in amino acids: CASSVAAGTSYEQYF. DNA of the CDR3: TGTGCCAGCAGCGTAGCGGCAGGGACCTCCTACGAGCAGTACTTC.

V usage is TRBV21-1 and J usage is TRBJ1-1. TRBV21-1 is a recognized pseudogene. The CDR3 loop spans 14 amino acids. The CDR3 loop reads CASPRGKVNTEAFF. CDR3 nucleotides: TGTGCCAGCCCTAGAGGGAAAGTGAACACTGAAGCTTTCTTT.

The chain is built from TRBV5-1 and TRBJ2-3, with 13 positions matching TRBD2. Germline trimming cut 3 bases from V and 9 bases from J; bases unmatched to any gene: 4. The germline V gene has CDR1 SGHRS and CDR2 YFSETQ. The CDR3 spans 14 residues. The CDR3 bases are TGCGCCAGCAGCTCCGGGACTAGCGGGAACACGCAGTATTTT. It encodes CASSSGTSGNTQYF.

CDR3 DNA: TGTGCCAGCAGCTTGGCCGGGACAGGGAATTCACCCCTCCACTTT. Amino acid sequence: CASSLAGTGNSPLHF. The chain uses TRBV5-6 and TRBJ1-6; 9 nucleotides match TRBD1. The trim removed 0 bases at V and 7 bases at J, leaving 2 bases unmatched. This CDR3 has 15 residues. CDR1 and CDR2 from the germline V gene are SGHDT and YYEEEE.

The chain uses TRBV7-9 and TRBJ1-2, with a possible D match to TRBD1 (6 bases). Germline V gene sequence: CDR1 SEHNR, CDR2 FQNEAQ (reference sequence). The CDR3 length is 16 residues. V gave up 5 bases and J gave up 7 bases, with 23 bases separating them. CDR3 sequence (DNA): TGTGCCAGCAGCCAAGGAGCCTCAGGAGGGGGAAGTGGCTACACCTTC. Amino acids: CASSQGASGGGSGYTF.

The chain combines TRBV19 with TRBJ1-1, with TRBD1 identical over 7 bases. This CDR3 spans 18 amino acids. The germline V gene has CDR1 LNHDA and CDR2 SQIVND (reference sequence). Germline trimming cut 5 bases from V and 4 bases from J; bases unmatched to any gene: 19. CDR3 loop: CASSPDYPGGWISTEAFF. The CDR3 DNA sequence: TGTGCCAGTAGTCCCGATTATCCAGGGGGTTGGATTAGCACTGAAGCTTTCTTT.

The V and J genes are TRBV12-3 or TRBV12-4 and TRBJ2-2, with TRBD1 identical over 8 bases. Losses at the gene ends were 8 bases for V and 3 bases for J; bases not matched to a gene: 2. This CDR3 is 13 amino acids long. CDR3 protein: CASQGAHTGELFF. The CDR3, as DNA: TGTGCCAGCCAGGGGGCGCACACCGGGGAGCTGTTTTTT.

The chain carries TRBV5-6 and TRBJ1-1; 8 positions agree with TRBD1. The CDR3 sequence is 14 residues long. V shed 0 bases, J shed 10 bases, and the junction held 8 bases outside the gene matches. Germline CDR1 is SGHDT and CDR2 is YYEEEE. CDR3 coding DNA: TGTGCCAGCAGCTTGGCCCGGGACAGGCTCTCAGCTTTCTTT. Translating it yields CASSLARDRLSAFF.

The chain uses TRBV5-8 and TRBJ1-4; TRBD1 matches at 12 bases. The V segment lost 2 bases and the J segment 5 bases; nucleotides outside the gene matches: 10. The CDR3 loop spans 18 amino acids. The germline V gene has CDR1 SGHTS and CDR2 YDEGEE. The CDR3 sequence: CASSFGTGGRRPNEKLFF. CDR3 sequence (DNA): TGTGCCAGCAGCTTCGGGACAGGGGGCCGCCGACCGAATGAAAAACTGTTTTTT.

The CDR3 nucleotides are TGTGCCAGCAGCTTGGCAGCTACCCGCACAGATACGCAGTATTTT. This gives the protein CASSLAATRTDTQYF. V is TRBV5-4 and J is TRBJ2-3; D ambiguous. Germline V gene lookup returns CDR1 SGHNT and CDR2 YYREEE (reference sequence). The CDR3 consists of 15 residues. Trimming pared 0 bases from V and 1 base from J, leaving 9 bases between.